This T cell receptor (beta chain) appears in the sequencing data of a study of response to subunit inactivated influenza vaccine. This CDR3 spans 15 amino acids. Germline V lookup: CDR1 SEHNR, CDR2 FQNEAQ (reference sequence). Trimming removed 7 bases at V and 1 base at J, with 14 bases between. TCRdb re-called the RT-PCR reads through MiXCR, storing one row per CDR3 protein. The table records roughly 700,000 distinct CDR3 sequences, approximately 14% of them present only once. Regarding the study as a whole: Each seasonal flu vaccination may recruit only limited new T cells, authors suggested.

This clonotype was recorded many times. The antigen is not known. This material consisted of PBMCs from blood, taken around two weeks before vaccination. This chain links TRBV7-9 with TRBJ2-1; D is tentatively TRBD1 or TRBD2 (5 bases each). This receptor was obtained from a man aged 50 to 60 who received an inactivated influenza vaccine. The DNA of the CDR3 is TGTGCCAGCACCCCAGGGACGGGATCCTACAATGAGCAGTTCTTC. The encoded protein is CASTPGTGSYNEQFF. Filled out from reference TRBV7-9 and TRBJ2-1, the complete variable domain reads DTGVSQNPRHKITKRGQNVTFRCDPISEHNRLYWYRQTLGQGPEFLTYFQNEAQLEKSRLLSDRFSAERPKGSFSTLEIQRTEQGDSAMYLCASTPGTGSYNEQFFGPGTRLTVL.